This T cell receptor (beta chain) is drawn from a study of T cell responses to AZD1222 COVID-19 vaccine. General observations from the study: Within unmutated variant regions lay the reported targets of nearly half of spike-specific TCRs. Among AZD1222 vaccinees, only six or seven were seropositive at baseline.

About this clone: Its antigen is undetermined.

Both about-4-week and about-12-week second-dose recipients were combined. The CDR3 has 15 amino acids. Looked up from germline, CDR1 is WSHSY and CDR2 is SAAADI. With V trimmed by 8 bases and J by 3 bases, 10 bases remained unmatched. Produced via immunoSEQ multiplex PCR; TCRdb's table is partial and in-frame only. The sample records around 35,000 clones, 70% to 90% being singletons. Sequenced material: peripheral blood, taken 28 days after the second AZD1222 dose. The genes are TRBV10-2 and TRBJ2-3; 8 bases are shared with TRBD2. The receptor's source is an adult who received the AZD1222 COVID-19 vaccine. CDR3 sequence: CASSIVAGLTDTQYF. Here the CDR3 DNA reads TGCGCCAGCTCCATCGTAGCGGGATTGACAGATACGCAGTATTTT.